A single sample gave rise to the 27 T cell receptor beta chains below, sequenced in a study of cytotoxic CD8 clonotypes in ibrutinib-treated CLL. Using immunoSEQ multiplex PCR, the repertoire was profiled, and TCRdb retains in-frame clones only, with some absent. The profile shows some 29,000 clones, roughly 69% of them singletons. The sample consisted of PBMCs, taken after 24 months of ibrutinib treatment. The receptors were gathered from a human donor with chronic lymphocytic leukemia.

CDR3: CASRALGDTGELFF. The CDR3 coding sequence is TGTGCCAGCAGGGCGTTGGGGGATACCGGGGAGCTGTTTTTT. The V gene is TRBV5-6, the J gene TRBJ2-2, with D possibly being TRBD1 or TRBD2 (5 bases each). CDR3 length: 14 amino acids. Germline assignment: CDR1 SGHDT and CDR2 YYEEEE. Between the trimmed V and J ends, which lost 5 bases and 5 bases, there was a span of 13 bases.

The chain is built from TRBV5-1 and TRBJ1-6; no clear D. Germline CDR1 and CDR2: SGHRS and YFSETQ. Trimming took 6 bases from V and 1 from J, leaving 11 bases between them. CDR3 length equals 15 residues. The CDR3 region is CASNPAGSYNSPLHF. The CDR3 region has the DNA TGCGCCAGCAACCCCGCGGGGTCCTATAATTCACCCCTCCACTTT. The whole variable domain, remainder taken from reference TRBV5-1 and TRBJ1-6, is KAGVTQTPRYLIKTRGQQVTLSCSPISGHRSVSWYQQTPGQGLQFLFEYFSETQRNKGNFPGRFSGRQFSNSRSEMNVSTLELGDSALYLCASNPAGSYNSPLHFGNGTRLTVT.

The chain is built from TRBV2 and TRBJ1-4; D remains unclear. The V end lost 4 bases, the J end lost 6 bases, and 3 bases lay between the germline ends. The CDR3 covers 11 residues. CDR1 is SNHLY, CDR2 FYNNEI, per germline. For the CDR3, the DNA is TGTGCCAGCAGTGCGTATGAAAAACTGTTTTTT. Protein: CASSAYEKLFF.

This clone has only a few counts. The V gene is TRBV2, the J gene TRBJ1-3, with 11 bases lining up with TRBD1. CDR3 length equals 16 residues. V shed 5 bases, J shed 4 bases, and the junction held 7 bases outside the gene matches. Germline V gives CDR1 SNHLY, CDR2 FYNNEI. The CDR3 nucleotides are TGTGCCAGCAGTATAGGACAGGGGGCGGGCGGAAACACCATATATTTT. Protein product: CASSIGQGAGGNTIYF.

This chain joins TRBV30 and TRBJ2-6, with TRBD1 matching 7 bases. The CDR3 extends over 15 amino acids. V trimming: 2 bases; J trimming: 1 base; junction bases outside the gene matches: 2. CDR1 and CDR2 from the germline V gene are GTSNPN and SVGIG (reference sequence). CDR3 region: CAWSLRGSGANVLTF. DNA of the CDR3: TGTGCCTGGAGTCTCAGGGGGTCTGGGGCCAACGTCCTGACTTTC. Variable domain in full (rest from reference TRBV30 and TRBJ2-6): SQTIHQWPATLVQPVGSPLSLECTVEGTSNPNLYWYRQAAGRGLQLLFYSVGIGQISSEVPQNLSASRPQDRQFILSSKKLLLSDSGFYLCAWSLRGSGANVLTFGAGSRLTVL.

The chain carries TRBV5-1 and TRBJ1-1; TRBD1 matches 7 bases. CDR1 is SGHRS, CDR2 YFSETQ, per germline. Trimming at V came to 1 base and at J to 5 bases, leaving 5 bases not matched to a gene. CDR3 length: 14 amino acids. In DNA, the CDR3 is TGCGCCAGCAGCTTGTCACAGGGGCAAACTGAAGCTTTCTTT. It encodes CASSLSQGQTEAFF.

The chain links TRBV4-3 to TRBJ2-7, with D perhaps TRBD1 (5 bases). V shed 0 bases and J shed 6 bases, with 15 bases lying between them. The CDR3 runs 15 residues. From germline, CDR1 is LGHNA and CDR2 YSLEER. CDR3 bases: TGCGCCAGCAGCCAAGATCCCAGGGTCGGTATCGAGCAGTACTTC. This translates into CASSQDPRVGIEQYF.

This sequence joins TRBV6-1 and TRBJ2-3; D is ambiguous. V shed 2 bases and J shed 2 bases, with 14 bases lying between them. Germline V CDR1 and CDR2: MNHNS, SASEGT. The CDR3 runs 16 residues. In nucleotides, the CDR3 is TGTGCCAGCAGTGAAACCCCGGTTTCCCTCACAGATACGCAGTATTTT. Translation gives CASSETPVSLTDTQYF.

The genes are TRBV25-1 and TRBJ1-3; no firm D call. With 2 bases removed from V and 4 bases from J, the gap between germline ends came to 9 bases. The V gene's germline CDR1 is MGHDK and CDR2 SYGVNS. This CDR3 contains 14 residues. The DNA for the CDR3 is TGTGCCAGCAGTGAAAGAGGGAACGGAAACACCATATATTTT. It yields the protein CASSERGNGNTIYF.

The sample holds a few counts of this clone. This chain connects TRBV4-1 to TRBJ1-5, with D tentatively TRBD1 (6 bases). V was pared by 3 bases and J by 6 bases, with 9 bases between. Germline CDR1 and CDR2: MGHRA and YSYEKL. This CDR3 contains 13 residues. CDR3 sequence (DNA): TGCGCCAGCAGCCAGGGGGCGGGTCAGCCCCAGCATTTT. As protein: CASSQGAGQPQHF.

This chain uses TRBV7-9 with TRBJ1-1; perhaps TRBD1 as D (6 bases). Trimming removed 6 bases at V and 4 bases at J, with 21 bases between. The CDR3 loop spans 16 amino acids. CDR1 is SEHNR and CDR2 is FQNEAQ in the germline V gene (reference sequence). As DNA, the CDR3 is TGTGCCAGCAGTACAGGGAGCCTGTGGGAGGGCACTGAAGCTTTCTTT. Protein: CASSTGSLWEGTEAFF.

The chain employs TRBV20-1 and TRBJ2-5; possible D gene TRBD2, 6 bases. There are 11 residues in the CDR3. The germline V and J ends were trimmed by 7 bases and 5 bases, with 11 bases remaining between them. Germline V gene sequence: CDR1 DFQATT, CDR2 SNEGSKA (reference sequence). CDR3 sequence: CSVRAGETQYF. The CDR3 bases are TGCAGTGTCAGGGCGGGGGAGACCCAGTACTTC.

This clone showed up just a few times. J is TRBJ2-3 and V is TRBV5-4, with unresolved D. V dropped 2 bases and J dropped 2 bases, with 6 bases sitting between them. The CDR3 is 13 residues long. Germline CDR1 reads SGHNT; CDR2 reads YYREEE (reference sequence). CDR3 in DNA: TGTGCCAGCAGCTTAGCGACCACAGATACGCAGTATTTT. Its translation: CASSLATTDTQYF.

The CDR3 is CASSLAGLNEKLFF. DNA of the CDR3: TGTGCCAGCAGTTTGGCTGGTCTGAATGAAAAACTGTTTTTT. V and J are TRBV6-5 and TRBJ1-4; D gene uncertain. V shed 4 bases and J shed 5 bases, with 11 bases lying between them. In germline, CDR1 is MNHEY, CDR2 SVGAGI. The CDR3 sequence is 14 residues long.

The V and J genes are TRBV10-2 and TRBJ1-2, with D possibly TRBD1 on 5 matching bases. Per germline, CDR1 WSHSY and CDR2 SAAADI. V lost 4 bases to trimming and J lost 3 bases, with 12 bases between them. This CDR3 has 14 residues. CDR3 in DNA: TGCGCCAGCAGTGGTGGGGGTGGAGACTATGGCTACACCTTC. Protein product: CASSGGGGDYGYTF.

This clone showed up many times. The chain has TRBV18 and TRBJ1-4; D is possibly TRBD1 (6 bases). V was clipped by 4 bases and J by 0 bases, with 6 bases between them. The CDR3 runs to 14 residues. Germline loops: CDR1 KGHSH, CDR2 LQKENI. DNA of the CDR3: TGTGCCAGCTCACAGGGGGCAACTAATGAAAAACTGTTTTTT. Protein sequence: CASSQGATNEKLFF.

This chain uses TRBV25-1 with TRBJ1-5, with D unclear. This CDR3 has 11 amino acids. Deletions cut 5 bases from V and 6 bases from J, with 5 bases between. Germline lookup yields CDR1 MGHDK and CDR2 SYGVNS. The CDR3 sequence is CASSWRQPQHF. In DNA form, the CDR3 reads TGTGCCAGCAGTTGGCGTCAGCCCCAGCATTTT. Drawing the rest from reference TRBV25-1 and TRBJ1-5, the complete variable domain is EADIYQTPRYLVIGTGKKITLECSQTMGHDKMYWYQQDPGMELHLIHYSYGVNSTEKGDLSSESTVSRIRTEHFPLTLESARPSHTSQYLCASSWRQPQHFGDGTRLSIL.

The genes are TRBV30 and TRBJ1-4, with TRBD1 identical over 7 bases. Trimming removed 2 bases from V and 0 bases from J; junction bases left unmatched: 6. Germline values: CDR1 GTSNPN, CDR2 SVGIG (reference sequence). This CDR3 is 16 amino acids long. The CDR3 DNA is TGTGCCTGGAGTTGGACAGGAATTGCAACTAATGAAAAACTGTTTTTT. It yields the protein CAWSWTGIATNEKLFF.

This clone has a handful of counts. The gene calls are TRBV30 and TRBJ1-2; 9 bases are shared with TRBD1. The CDR3 is 13 amino acids. V shed 2 bases, J shed 5 bases, and the junction held 3 bases outside the gene matches. Germline CDR1 reads GTSNPN; CDR2 reads SVGIG (reference sequence). CDR3 coding DNA: TGTGCCTGGAGTCCCGGACAGGGGTATGGCTACACCTTC. It encodes CAWSPGQGYGYTF. The full variable domain, its missing parts supplied by reference TRBV30 and TRBJ1-2, is SQTIHQWPATLVQPVGSPLSLECTVEGTSNPNLYWYRQAAGRGLQLLFYSVGIGQISSEVPQNLSASRPQDRQFILSSKKLLLSDSGFYLCAWSPGQGYGYTFGSGTRLTVV.

V usage is TRBV20-1 and J usage is TRBJ2-1, with D tentatively TRBD1 (6 bases). The CDR3 spans 11 residues. CDR1 is DFQATT, CDR2 SNEGSKA, per germline (reference sequence). V lost 6 bases, J lost 6 bases, and 9 bases lay in between. The CDR3: CSAARGNEQFF. In DNA, the CDR3 is TGCAGTGCCGCCAGGGGCAATGAGCAGTTCTTC.

The chain combines TRBV6-5 with TRBJ2-2; D might be TRBD1 or TRBD2, each matching 5 bases. V was cut by 10 bases and J by 6 bases, with 12 bases left in between. Germline assignment: CDR1 MNHEY and CDR2 SVGAGI. The CDR3 contains 12 residues. As DNA, the CDR3 is TGTGCCATCGGGACCGGAGCCGGGGAGCTGTTTTTT. Protein product: CAIGTGAGELFF.

The genes are TRBV4-3 and TRBJ1-1; D may be TRBD1 (5 bases). The V gene's germline CDR1 is LGHNA and CDR2 YSLEER. Trimming removed 0 bases at V and 9 bases at J, with 11 bases between. The CDR3 is made up of 13 amino acids. The CDR3 region has the DNA TGCGCCAGCAGCCAAGAGATTCGACAGAAAGCTTTCTTT. Translating gives CASSQEIRQKAFF.

The gene calls are TRBV4-2 and TRBJ2-2; 10 bases are a match to TRBD2. With V trimmed by 1 base and J by 0 bases, 14 bases remained unmatched. From germline, CDR1 is LGHNA and CDR2 YNFKEQ. CDR3 length: 21 amino acids. The CDR3 coding sequence is TGTGCCAGCAGCCAAGCGCCCTGGACTAGCGGACTATCCGCGAACACCGGGGAGCTGTTTTTT. It specifies CASSQAPWTSGLSANTGELFF.

This sequence joins TRBV5-6 and TRBJ2-5; no reliable D call. Trimming left V 4 bases short and J 5 bases short, with 12 bases between. The CDR3 totals 13 residues. In germline, CDR1 is SGHDT, CDR2 YYEEEE. The CDR3 DNA is TGTGCCAGCAGCAGGACCCCTGGGGAGACCCAGTACTTC. The encoded protein is CASSRTPGETQYF.

The genes are TRBV16 and TRBJ1-2; 8 bases match TRBD1. The germline CDR1 and CDR2 sequences are KGHSY and FQNENV. The CDR3 sequence is 15 residues long. Losses at the gene ends were 1 base for V and 2 bases for J; bases not matched to a gene: 3. The CDR3 DNA sequence: TGTGCCAGCAGCCAATTCCGACAGGGGAACTATGGCTACACCTTC. It is translated as CASSQFRQGNYGYTF.

The chain couples TRBV5-6 to TRBJ1-5; D gene uncertain. The ends were cut back, 2 bases at V and 0 bases at J, with 9 bases in the middle. From germline, CDR1 is SGHDT and CDR2 YYEEEE. The CDR3 has 15 amino acids. CDR3 sequence: CASSLTISSNQPQHF. CDR3 bases: TGTGCCAGCAGCTTAACGATTTCTAGCAATCAGCCCCAGCATTTT.

The chain couples TRBV11-2 to TRBJ2-7; D is ambiguous. Germline V CDR1 and CDR2: SGHAT, FQNNGV. The CDR3 spans 15 residues. Trimming left V 5 bases short and J 7 bases short, with 21 bases between. The CDR3 loop is CASSPRTFGVGEQYF. Written as DNA, the CDR3 is TGTGCCAGCAGCCCACGGACGTTTGGGGTTGGGGAGCAGTACTTC.